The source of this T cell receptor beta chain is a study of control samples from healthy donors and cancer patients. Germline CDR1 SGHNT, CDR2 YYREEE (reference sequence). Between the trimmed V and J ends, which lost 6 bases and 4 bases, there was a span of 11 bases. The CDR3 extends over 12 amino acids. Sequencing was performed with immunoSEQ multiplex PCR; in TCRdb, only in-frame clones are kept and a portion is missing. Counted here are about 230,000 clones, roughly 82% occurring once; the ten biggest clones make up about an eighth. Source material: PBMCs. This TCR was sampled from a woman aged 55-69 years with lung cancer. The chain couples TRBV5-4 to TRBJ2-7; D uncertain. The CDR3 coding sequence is TGTGCCAGCAACCTGGACGGGTACGAGCAGTACTTC. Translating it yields CASNLDGYEQYF.